The sequence of this TCR beta chain was determined in a study of radiotherapy plus CTLA-4 blockade in lung cancer. About the research overall: Among patients, 15% to 20% showed objective responses, and approximately 30% had disease control. Study-wide findings and caveats: Some TCR clones had been derived from tumors. These clones expanded in peripheral blood after radiotherapy plus ipilimumab.

The repertoire was sequenced with immunoSEQ multiplex PCR; TCRdb's copy has only in-frame clones and lacks some. This sample yields around 110,000 clones, of which about 90% are seen a single time; approximately 7.2% belongs to the top ten. This clone was counted a single time. The antigen is unknown. There are 15 residues in the CDR3. Looked up from germline, CDR1 is MGHRA and CDR2 is YSYEKL. Trimming shortened V by 3 bases and J by 0 bases, and 10 bases separated the two germline ends. The sample was peripheral blood, taken from a patient treated with radiotherapy plus ipilimumab. The V call is TRBV4-1, the J call TRBJ2-3; D gene uncertain. This sequence was found in a human donor with non-small cell lung cancer that progressed on radiotherapy plus ipilimumab. The CDR3 nucleotides read TGCGCCAGCAGCCACTTATTTCGAAGCACAGATACGCAGTATTTT. Its protein is CASSHLFRSTDTQYF.